The source of this T cell receptor (beta chain) is a study of graft-versus-host responses after intestinal transplantation (TCRdb year 2021). General notes on the study: The transplants that recipients got were multivisceral, liver-intestinal, or isolated intestinal. All recipients received anti-thymocyte globulin induction followed by maintenance tacrolimus and steroids for around 3 years. Bulk TCR-beta CDR3 sequencing was used to track graft-versus-host and host-versus-graft alloreactive T cell clones in the graft, circulation and bone marrow after intestinal transplantation. To identify alloreactive clones, pre-transplant mixed lymphocyte reaction products were sequenced and compared with unstimulated pre-transplant donor and recipient T cells. Of the roughly 25 intestinal transplant recipients enrolled in the cohort, one of whom was a retransplant, a few patients without pretransplant specimens were excluded. A peak of at least 4% donor T cells among recipient peripheral blood mononuclear cells was the definition used for donor T cell macrochimerism. Rather than being sequenced by the commercial service, samples from a few later patients were sequenced in-house on an Illumina MiSeq and processed with MiXCR.

Summary of the overall study and its limitations: In patients with donor T cell macrochimerism, the allografts had high GvH to HvG T cell clonal ratios. The relatively low number and heterogeneity of intestinal transplant patients limited the conclusions. GvH clones turned up in recipient bone marrow, with some appearing earlier in ileal mucosa or blood, a pattern consistent with an intestinal mucosal origin. Early after transplant, peak levels of circulating GvH clones were found to be associated with declines in HvG clones.

Library prep was done by the immunoSEQ multiplex PCR assay. For most patients, high-throughput TCR-beta CDR3 sequencing of genomic DNA was performed by Adaptive Biotechnologies. For the original study's pipeline: TCR sequencing data were retrieved from Adaptive's ImmunoSEQ software for roughly 20 patients, whereas a few other patients were processed with MiXCR and VDJtools. Because the origin of CDR3 nucleotide sequences shared between donor and recipient could not be assigned, those sequences were removed. To be classed as alloreactive, a clone needed at least 2-fold expansion over unstimulated cells and a minimum CFSE-low frequency of 0.002% (template counts) or 0.001% (read counts). Clones detected in sequenced pre-transplant spleen, lymph node, or MLR CFSE-low populations of the donor or recipient were defined as mappable. Cumulative frequency of alloreactive clones was calculated as a percentage of all sequences weighted by copy number. Sourced from immuneACCESS, this table was stored by TCRdb with only in-frame sequences that have V and J called. A share of the clones is absent; for the studies checked, an unresolved V gene accounts for under half, and the remainder has no known explanation. V and J calls plus clone size are reproduced from that table; the DNA served to infer D and trimming. The sample records around 92,000 clones, 86% of which are singletons. About 1.5% of the sample lies in the top ten.

Blood samples were collected up to 4 times in the first month after transplant and then at least monthly when available. The cysteine opens and the phenylalanine closes a CDR3 of 16 amino acids. The retained sequence is limited to the CDR3, 48 bases, with the frame set at the first base. V loses 0 bases, J loses 3 bases, and the germline ends lie 15 bases apart. Based on the germline V gene (reference sequence), the CDR1 and CDR2 sequences are LNHNV and YYDKDF. About this clone: Its antigen remains unidentified. Per-base quality was not reported, and no clone a single base away is much larger than it.

This sequence originates from a human patient who received an intestinal transplant, so some T cells may come from the graft donor. This specimen consisted of PBMCs, obtained 255 days after intestinal transplant. Recombination linked TRBV15 to TRBJ2-7, with the D segment identity uncertain. The CDR3 region: CATSRERQPPLYEQYF. The nucleotides read TGTGCCACCAGCAGAGAACGCCAGCCGCCACTCTACGAGCAGTACTTC.